This TCR beta chain was found in a study of T cell changes during pregnancy in multiple sclerosis. CDR3 length: 16 amino acids. Germline CDR1 is SGHRS and CDR2 is YFSETQ. Trimming removed 4 bases from V and 3 bases from J; junction bases left unmatched: 6. Profiling relied on immunoSEQ multiplex PCR, and the TCRdb table lists in-frame clones only, not all of them. The data hold around 42,000 clones, with over 70% observed a single time. The chain joins TRBV5-1 to TRBJ2-2; 10 positions agree with TRBD1. The material sequenced was peripheral blood, taken in the first trimester of pregnancy. The receptor was derived from a female donor in good health, enrolled as a control in a pregnancy study. CDR3 nucleotides: TGCGCCAGCAGCGTGGGACAGGGGATGTACACCGGGGAGCTGTTTTTT. Protein sequence: CASSVGQGMYTGELFF.